This T cell receptor beta chain was sequenced in a study of human T cells and chemical hapten exposure. Study summary: On roughly 2 cm by roughly 2 cm of upper inner arm skin, sensitization was performed with 2% DPC. How much TCR each sample yielded varied, mostly because pooled library volumes differed slightly.

One entry per CDR3 protein, called by TCRdb with MiXCR from the RACE reads. The sample yields tens of thousands of distinct CDR3 sequences, 11% seen once. This clonotype was counted only a few times. The sample's time point: patch test 3, about 24 weeks after DPC sensitization. Treatment indicated: therapeutic diphenylcyclopropenone sensitization with weekly scalp DPC. Donors were 18 to 70-year-old alopecia patients suitable for DPC. Trimming removed 5 bases from V and 2 bases from J; junction bases left unmatched: 11. The germline gives CDR1 SEHNR, CDR2 FQNEAQ (reference sequence). The CDR3 is 16 amino acids.

The sample consisted of whole blood, taken in connection with sensitization to the hapten diphenylcyclopropenone (DPC). The origin of this receptor is a woman in her fifties or sixties with alopecia areata. Some clones in this sample may be carry-over from other donors' samples. V gene TRBV7-9 combines with J gene TRBJ2-7, with 8 bases aligning to TRBD1. DNA for the CDR3: TGTGCCAGCAGCCCCGGACAGGGCTCAAAGACCTACGAGCAGTACTTC. Residues: CASSPGQGSKTYEQYF.